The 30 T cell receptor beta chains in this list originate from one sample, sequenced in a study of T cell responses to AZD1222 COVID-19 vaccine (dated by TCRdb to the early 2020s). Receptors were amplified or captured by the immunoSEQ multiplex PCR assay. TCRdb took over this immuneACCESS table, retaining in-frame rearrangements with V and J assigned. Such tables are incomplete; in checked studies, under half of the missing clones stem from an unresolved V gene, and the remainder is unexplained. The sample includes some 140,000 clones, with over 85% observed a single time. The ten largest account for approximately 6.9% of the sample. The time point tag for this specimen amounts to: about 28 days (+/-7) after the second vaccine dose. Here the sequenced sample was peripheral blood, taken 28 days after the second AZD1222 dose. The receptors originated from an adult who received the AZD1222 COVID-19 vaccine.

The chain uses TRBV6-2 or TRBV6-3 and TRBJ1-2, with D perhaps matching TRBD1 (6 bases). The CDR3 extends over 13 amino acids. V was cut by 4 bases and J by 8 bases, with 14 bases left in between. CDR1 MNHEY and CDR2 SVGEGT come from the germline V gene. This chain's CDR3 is CASSFGTFRGYTF. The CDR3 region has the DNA TGTGCCAGCAGTTTCGGGACATTCCGCGGCTACACCTTC.

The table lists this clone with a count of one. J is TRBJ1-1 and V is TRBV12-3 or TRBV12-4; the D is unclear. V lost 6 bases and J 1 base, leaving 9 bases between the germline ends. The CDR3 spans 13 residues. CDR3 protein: CASRNLRNTEAFF. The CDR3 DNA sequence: TGTGCCAGCAGGAACTTAAGGAACACTGAAGCTTTCTTT.

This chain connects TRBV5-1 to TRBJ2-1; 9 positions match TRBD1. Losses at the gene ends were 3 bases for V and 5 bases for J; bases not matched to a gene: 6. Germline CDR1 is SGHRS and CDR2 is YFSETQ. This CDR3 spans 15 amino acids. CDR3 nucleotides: TGCGCCAGCAGCTCGGGACAGGGACAGGACAATGAGCAGTTCTTC. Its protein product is CASSSGQGQDNEQFF.

In DNA, the CDR3 is TGTGCCAGTAGTGGTTACAGGGGGCGCGGGTACACTGAAGCTTTCTTT. Its translation: CASSGYRGRGYTEAFF. The genes are TRBV19 and TRBJ1-1; 9 bases are shared with TRBD1. The ends lost 5 bases at V and 3 bases at J; junction bases unmatched: 10. Germline V gives CDR1 LNHDA, CDR2 SQIVND (reference sequence). The CDR3 is 16 amino acids.

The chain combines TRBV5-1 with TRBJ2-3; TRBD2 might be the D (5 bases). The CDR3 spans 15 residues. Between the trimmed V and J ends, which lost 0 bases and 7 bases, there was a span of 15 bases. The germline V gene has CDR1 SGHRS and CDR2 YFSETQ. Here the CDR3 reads CASSLGLAGAYTQYF. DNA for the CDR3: TGCGCCAGCAGCTTGGGTCTAGCCGGCGCTTATACGCAGTATTTT.

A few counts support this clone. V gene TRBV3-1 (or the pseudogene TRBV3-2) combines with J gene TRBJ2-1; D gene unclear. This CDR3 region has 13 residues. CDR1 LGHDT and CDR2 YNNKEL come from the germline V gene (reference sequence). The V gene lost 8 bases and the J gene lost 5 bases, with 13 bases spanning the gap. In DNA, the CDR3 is TGTGCCAGCTCCAAGACCAGTCACAATGAGCAGTTCTTC. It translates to CASSKTSHNEQFF.

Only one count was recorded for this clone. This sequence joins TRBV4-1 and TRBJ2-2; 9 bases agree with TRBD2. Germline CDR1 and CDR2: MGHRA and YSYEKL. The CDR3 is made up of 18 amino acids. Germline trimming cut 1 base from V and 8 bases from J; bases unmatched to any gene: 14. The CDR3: CASSQVGLAGPGRGELFF. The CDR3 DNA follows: TGCGCCAGCAGCCAAGTCGGGCTAGCGGGGCCCGGGAGGGGGGAGCTGTTTTTT.

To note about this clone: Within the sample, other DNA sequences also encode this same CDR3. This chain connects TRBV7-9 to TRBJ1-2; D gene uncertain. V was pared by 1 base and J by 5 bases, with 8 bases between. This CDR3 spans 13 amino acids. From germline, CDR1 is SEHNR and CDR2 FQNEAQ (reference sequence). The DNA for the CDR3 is TGTGCCAGCAGCTTAGGGACGGATTATGGCTACACCTTC. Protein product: CASSLGTDYGYTF.

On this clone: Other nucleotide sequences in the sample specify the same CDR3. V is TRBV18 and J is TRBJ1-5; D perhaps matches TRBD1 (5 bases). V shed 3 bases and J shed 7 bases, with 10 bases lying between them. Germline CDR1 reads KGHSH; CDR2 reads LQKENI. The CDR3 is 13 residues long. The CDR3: CASSPGRDQPQHF. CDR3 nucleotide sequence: TGTGCCAGCTCACCGGGGCGCGACCAGCCCCAGCATTTT. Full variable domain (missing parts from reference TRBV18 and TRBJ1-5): NAGVMQNPRHLVRRRGQEARLRCSPMKGHSHVYWYRQLPEEGLKFMVYLQKENIIDESGMPKERFSAEFPKEGPSILRIQQVVRGDSAAYFCASSPGRDQPQHFGDGTRLSIL.

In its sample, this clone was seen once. The CDR3 DNA sequence: TGTGCCAGTAGTATTCGGACGTCGTACACTGAAGCTTTCTTT. Protein product: CASSIRTSYTEAFF. The chain uses TRBV19 and TRBJ1-1; D is ambiguous. The germline V gene encodes CDR1 LNHDA and CDR2 SQIVND (reference sequence). The V end was cut by 3 bases, the J end by 3 bases, with 11 bases between. This CDR3 spans 14 amino acids.

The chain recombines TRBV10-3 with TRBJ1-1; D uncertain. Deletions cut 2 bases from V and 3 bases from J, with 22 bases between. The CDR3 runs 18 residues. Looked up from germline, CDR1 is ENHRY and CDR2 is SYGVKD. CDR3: CAISEPRGSTLRDTEAFF. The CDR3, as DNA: TGTGCCATCAGTGAGCCCCGGGGAAGTACCCTGCGGGACACTGAAGCTTTCTTT.

The CDR3 protein is CAISAETGGTQYF. Written as DNA, the CDR3 is TGTGCCATCAGTGCCGAGACAGGGGGGACGCAGTATTTT. The chain combines TRBV10-3 with TRBJ2-3; 9 nucleotides match TRBD1. Germline CDR1 reads ENHRY; CDR2 reads SYGVKD. The CDR3 runs 13 residues. The V gene end was trimmed by 4 bases and the J gene end by 9 bases; junction bases not matched to a gene: 5.

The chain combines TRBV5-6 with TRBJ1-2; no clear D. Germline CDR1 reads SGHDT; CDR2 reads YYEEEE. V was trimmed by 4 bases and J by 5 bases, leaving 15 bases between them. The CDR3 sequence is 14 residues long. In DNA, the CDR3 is TGTGCCAGCAGCGCTGGAGGGTCAGTTTATGGCTACACCTTC. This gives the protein CASSAGGSVYGYTF.

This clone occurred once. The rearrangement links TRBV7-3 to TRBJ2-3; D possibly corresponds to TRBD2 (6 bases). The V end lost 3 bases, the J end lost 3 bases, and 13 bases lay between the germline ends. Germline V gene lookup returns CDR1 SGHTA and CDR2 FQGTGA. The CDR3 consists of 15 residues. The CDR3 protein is CASSFEGRGTDTQYF. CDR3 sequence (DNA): TGTGCCAGCAGCTTCGAGGGCCGGGGGACAGATACGCAGTATTTT.

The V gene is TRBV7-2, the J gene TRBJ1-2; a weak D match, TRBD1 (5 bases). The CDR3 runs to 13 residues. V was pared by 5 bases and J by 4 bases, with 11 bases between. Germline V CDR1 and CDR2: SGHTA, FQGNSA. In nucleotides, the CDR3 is TGTGCCAGCAGCCGCGCGGGGACCTATGGCTACACCTTC. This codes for CASSRAGTYGYTF.

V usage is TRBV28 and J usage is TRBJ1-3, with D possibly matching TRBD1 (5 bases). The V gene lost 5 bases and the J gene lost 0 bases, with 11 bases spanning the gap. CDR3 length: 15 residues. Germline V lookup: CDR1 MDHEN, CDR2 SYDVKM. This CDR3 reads CASSQGRPSGNTIYF. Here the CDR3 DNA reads TGTGCCAGCAGTCAGGGACGGCCCTCTGGAAACACCATATATTTT.

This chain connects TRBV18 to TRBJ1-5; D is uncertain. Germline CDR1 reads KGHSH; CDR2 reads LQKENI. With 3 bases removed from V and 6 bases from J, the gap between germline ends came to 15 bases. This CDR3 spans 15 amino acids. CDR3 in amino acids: CASSPREGPAQPQHF. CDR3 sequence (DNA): TGTGCCAGCTCACCTAGAGAGGGTCCGGCTCAGCCCCAGCATTTT.

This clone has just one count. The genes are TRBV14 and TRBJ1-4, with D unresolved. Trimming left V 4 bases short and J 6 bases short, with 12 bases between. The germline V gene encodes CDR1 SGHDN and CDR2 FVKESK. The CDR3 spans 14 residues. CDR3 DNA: TGTGCCAGCAGCCCCCCCGGAGGGTATGAAAAACTGTTTTTT. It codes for CASSPPGGYEKLFF.

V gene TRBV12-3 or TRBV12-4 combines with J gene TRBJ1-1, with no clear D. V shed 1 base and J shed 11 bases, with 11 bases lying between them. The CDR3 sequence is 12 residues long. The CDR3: CASSLEPGRAFF. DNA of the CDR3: TGTGCCAGCAGTTTAGAACCCGGGCGGGCTTTCTTT.

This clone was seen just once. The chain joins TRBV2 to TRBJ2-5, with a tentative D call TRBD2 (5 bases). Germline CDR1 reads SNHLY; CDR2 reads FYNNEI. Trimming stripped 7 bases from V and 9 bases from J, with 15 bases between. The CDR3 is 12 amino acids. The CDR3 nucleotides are TGTGCCAGCATTCAAGAGGGCGTGGCCCAGTACTTC. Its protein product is CASIQEGVAQYF.

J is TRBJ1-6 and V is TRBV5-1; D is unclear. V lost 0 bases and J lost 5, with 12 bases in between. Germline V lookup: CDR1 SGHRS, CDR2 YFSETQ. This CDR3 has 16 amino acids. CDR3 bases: TGCGCCAGCAGCTTGGATTTAGGGCGGAATAATTCACCCCTCCACTTT. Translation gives CASSLDLGRNNSPLHF.

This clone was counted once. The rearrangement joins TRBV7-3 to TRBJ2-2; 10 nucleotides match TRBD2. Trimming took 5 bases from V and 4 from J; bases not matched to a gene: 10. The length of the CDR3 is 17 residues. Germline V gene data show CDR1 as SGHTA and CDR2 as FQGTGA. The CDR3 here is CASSPRTSGHLTGELFF. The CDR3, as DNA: TGTGCCAGCAGCCCTAGGACTAGCGGCCACCTCACCGGGGAGCTGTTTTTT.

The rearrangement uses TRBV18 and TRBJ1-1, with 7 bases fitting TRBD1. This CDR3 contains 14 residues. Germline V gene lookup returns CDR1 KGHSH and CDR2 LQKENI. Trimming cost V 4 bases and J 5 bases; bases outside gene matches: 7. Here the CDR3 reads CASSLPNRGTEAFF. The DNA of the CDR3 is TGTGCCAGCTCACTCCCAAACAGGGGAACTGAAGCTTTCTTT. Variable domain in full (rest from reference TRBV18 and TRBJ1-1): NAGVMQNPRHLVRRRGQEARLRCSPMKGHSHVYWYRQLPEEGLKFMVYLQKENIIDESGMPKERFSAEFPKEGPSILRIQQVVRGDSAAYFCASSLPNRGTEAFFGQGTRLTVV.

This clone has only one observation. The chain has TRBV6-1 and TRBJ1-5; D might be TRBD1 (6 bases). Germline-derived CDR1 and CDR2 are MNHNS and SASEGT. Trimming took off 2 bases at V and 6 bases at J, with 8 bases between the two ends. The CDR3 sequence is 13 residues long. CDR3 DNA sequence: TGTGCCAGCAGTGAAAGGGACATTCAGCCCCAGCATTTT. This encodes CASSERDIQPQHF.

CDR3 sequence: CASSWVGPLEAFF. The CDR3 DNA sequence: TGTGCCAGCAGTTGGGTGGGGCCCCTTGAAGCTTTCTTT. The chain employs TRBV28 and TRBJ1-1; tentative D call: TRBD1 (5 bases). V shed 4 bases and J shed 7 bases, with 13 bases lying between them. The CDR3 is 13 residues long. The germline V gene has CDR1 MDHEN and CDR2 SYDVKM.

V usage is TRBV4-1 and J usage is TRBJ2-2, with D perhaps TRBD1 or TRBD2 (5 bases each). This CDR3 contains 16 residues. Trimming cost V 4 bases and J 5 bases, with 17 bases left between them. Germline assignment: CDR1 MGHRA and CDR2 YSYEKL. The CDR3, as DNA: TGCGCCAGCAGCCTAAGTTTATTGGGGGAAACCGGGGAGCTGTTTTTT. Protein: CASSLSLLGETGELFF.

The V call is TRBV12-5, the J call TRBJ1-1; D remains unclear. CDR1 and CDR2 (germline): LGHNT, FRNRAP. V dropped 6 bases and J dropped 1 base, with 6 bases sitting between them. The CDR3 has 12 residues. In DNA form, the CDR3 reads TGTGCTAGTGGCTCCTCGAACACTGAAGCTTTCTTT. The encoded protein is CASGSSNTEAFF.

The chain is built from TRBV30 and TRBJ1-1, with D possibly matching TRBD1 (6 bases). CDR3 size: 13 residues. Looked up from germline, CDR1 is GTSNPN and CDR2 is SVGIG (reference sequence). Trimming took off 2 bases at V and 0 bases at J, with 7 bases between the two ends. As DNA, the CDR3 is TGTGCCTGGAGTAGACAGGTGAACACTGAAGCTTTCTTT. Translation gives CAWSRQVNTEAFF.

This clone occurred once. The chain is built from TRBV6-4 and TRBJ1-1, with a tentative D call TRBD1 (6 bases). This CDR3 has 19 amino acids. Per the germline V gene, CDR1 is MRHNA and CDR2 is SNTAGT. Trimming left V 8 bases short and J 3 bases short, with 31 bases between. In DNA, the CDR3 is TGTGCCAGCTTCCGGCGGAGCCAGGGGAAGAGGGGGGTGGACACTGAAGCTTTCTTT. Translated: CASFRRSQGKRGVDTEAFF.

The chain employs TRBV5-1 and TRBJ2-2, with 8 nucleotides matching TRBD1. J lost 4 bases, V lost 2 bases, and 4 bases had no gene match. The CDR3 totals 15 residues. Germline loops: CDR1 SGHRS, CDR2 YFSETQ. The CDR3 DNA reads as TGCGCCAGCAGCTTCAATACAGGGGGCACCGGGGAGCTGTTTTTT. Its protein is CASSFNTGGTGELFF.